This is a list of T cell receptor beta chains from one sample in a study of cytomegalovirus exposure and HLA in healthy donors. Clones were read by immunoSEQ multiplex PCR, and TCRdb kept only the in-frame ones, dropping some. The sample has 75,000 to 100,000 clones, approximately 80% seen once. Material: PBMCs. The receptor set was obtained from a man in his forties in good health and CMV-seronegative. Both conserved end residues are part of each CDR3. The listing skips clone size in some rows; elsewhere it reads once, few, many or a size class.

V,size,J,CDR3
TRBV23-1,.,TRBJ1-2,CASSQCPDRYRYGYTF
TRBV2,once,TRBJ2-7,CATSSGRYEQYF
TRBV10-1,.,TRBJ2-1,CASSETGLAGGIEQFF
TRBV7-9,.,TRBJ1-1,CASSPSRDSEAFF
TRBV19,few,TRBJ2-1,CASSRDSISNEQFF
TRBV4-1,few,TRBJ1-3,CASSQDGQGSFFAGNTIYF
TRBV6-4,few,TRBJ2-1,CASSEGDNNEQFF
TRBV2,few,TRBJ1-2,CASRLDSDRSGYTF
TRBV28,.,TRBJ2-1,CASPVTGGEDYNEQFF
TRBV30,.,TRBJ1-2,CAWSVNGQGYGYTF
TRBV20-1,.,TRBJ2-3,CSAWRDTQYF
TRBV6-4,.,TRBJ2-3,CASSDSSGGADTQYF